These 15 T cell receptor beta chains were all obtained from the same sample, sequenced in a study of Ad26.COV2.S vaccination and SARS-CoV-2 variants. Sequenced by immunoSEQ multiplex PCR; TCRdb stores in-frame clones only, minus some. The table has about 400,000 clones, 83% seen once. Stated treatment: around 19 received Ad26.COV2.S at low or high dose, single or two shots; about 5 received placebo; per-sample allocation not given. Samples were taken on day 63 after the first vaccine or placebo injection. Specimen: peripheral blood, collected in a trial of Ad26.COV2.S vaccine versus placebo. Receptor source: a person aged 18 to 65 who received the Ad26.COV2.S COVID-19 vaccine or a placebo.

This clone was picked up a small number of times. The chain joins TRBV6-5 to TRBJ1-5; 9 bases match TRBD1. The CDR3 spans 15 residues. V trimming: 6 bases; J trimming: 5 bases; junction bases outside the gene matches: 8. Germline CDR1 reads MNHEY; CDR2 reads SVGAGI. CDR3: CASSGGGTGYQPQHF. Written as DNA, the CDR3 is TGTGCCAGCAGCGGGGGCGGGACAGGGTATCAGCCCCAGCATTTT.

The V call is TRBV2, the J call TRBJ2-5; TRBD1 matches 7 bases. Trimming removed 11 bases from V and 4 bases from J; junction bases left unmatched: 7. The CDR3 loop spans 12 amino acids. Germline loops: CDR1 SNHLY, CDR2 FYNNEI. DNA of the CDR3: TGTGCCGGAGGAGAGGGGGCAGAGACCCAGTACTTC. It codes for CAGGEGAETQYF.

The gene calls are TRBV6-5 and TRBJ1-4; 9 bases are shared with TRBD1. This CDR3 spans 14 amino acids. V lost 7 bases to trimming and J lost 8 bases; unmatched junction nucleotides: 8. Germline-derived CDR1 and CDR2 are MNHEY and SVGAGI. CDR3 protein: CASTWTGVGEKLFF. CDR3 DNA sequence: TGTGCCAGCACCTGGACAGGGGTGGGGGAAAAACTGTTTTTT.

The chain couples TRBV5-1 to TRBJ1-4; TRBD1 agrees at 9 bases. V was clipped by 3 bases and J by 7 bases; unmatched bases: 13. The CDR3 totals 17 residues. From germline, CDR1 is SGHRS and CDR2 YFSETQ. CDR3 amino acids: CASSSQGQGIGGEKLFF. Here the CDR3 DNA reads TGCGCCAGCAGCTCGCAAGGACAGGGGATCGGTGGTGAAAAACTGTTTTTT.

V and J are TRBV18 and TRBJ2-2, with D unresolved. CDR1 KGHSH and CDR2 LQKENI come from the germline V gene. This CDR3 is built from 13 residues. The V end lost 3 bases, the J end lost 8 bases, and 10 bases lay between the germline ends. CDR3 residues: CASSPQVGGELFF. CDR3 DNA: TGTGCCAGCTCACCTCAGGTCGGAGGGGAGCTGTTTTTT.

This clone was detected once. CDR3 loop: CASSLGDYNEQFF. The CDR3 bases are TGTGCCAGCAGCTTGGGAGACTACAATGAGCAGTTCTTC. J is TRBJ2-1 and V is TRBV5-6, with no clear D. The germline CDR1 and CDR2 sequences are SGHDT and YYEEEE. The CDR3 is 13 amino acids. Trimming stripped 0 bases from V and 3 bases from J, with 4 bases between.

The chain couples TRBV18 to TRBJ1-6, with TRBD1 matching 8 bases. Germline V gene data show CDR1 as KGHSH and CDR2 as LQKENI. The CDR3 runs to 14 residues. V trimming: 1 base; J trimming: 10 bases; junction bases outside the gene matches: 3. The CDR3 nucleotides are TGTGCCAGCTCACCACTGGGACAGGACTCACCCCTCCACTTT. It specifies CASSPLGQDSPLHF.

The rearrangement joins TRBV19 to TRBJ1-1; D is unclear. V was pared by 3 bases and J by 0 bases, with 8 bases between. This CDR3 is 14 amino acids long. Germline-derived CDR1 and CDR2 are LNHDA and SQIVND (reference sequence). Here the CDR3 reads CASSISTVNTEAFF. CDR3 bases: TGTGCCAGTAGTATTTCGACCGTGAACACTGAAGCTTTCTTT.

This clone has more than one count but fewer than ten. The chain joins TRBV7-9 to TRBJ1-3; D call uncertain. Deletions cut 2 bases from V and 1 base from J, with 12 bases between. The CDR3 runs 16 residues. CDR1 SEHNR and CDR2 FQNEAQ come from the germline V gene (reference sequence). CDR3 DNA sequence: TGTGCCAGCAGCTTAACAGAAAACTCTTCTGGAAACACCATATATTTT. It codes for CASSLTENSSGNTIYF.

The chain recombines TRBV29-1 with TRBJ1-2, with 10 positions matching TRBD1. The trim removed 6 bases at V and 6 bases at J, leaving 4 bases unmatched. Germline V gives CDR1 SQVTM, CDR2 ANQGSEA. This CDR3 spans 12 amino acids. For the CDR3, the DNA is TGCAGCGTCCGGGACAGGGGACATGGCTACACCTTC. Encoded protein: CSVRDRGHGYTF. The complete variable domain, with remaining parts taken from reference TRBV29-1 and TRBJ1-2, reads SAVISQKPSRDICQRGTSLTIQCQVDSQVTMMFWYRQQPGQSLTLIATANQGSEATYESGFVIDKFPISRPNLTFSTLTVSNMSPEDSSIYLCSVRDRGHGYTFGSGTRLTVV.

The V gene is TRBV20-1, the J gene TRBJ2-2; D is possibly TRBD1 or TRBD2 (5 bases each). The CDR3 contains 14 residues. The V gene lost 3 bases and the J gene lost 3 bases, with 11 bases spanning the gap. CDR1 is DFQATT, CDR2 SNEGSKA, per germline (reference sequence). The CDR3 spells CSASLGEYTGELFF. The DNA of the CDR3 is TGCAGTGCTAGTTTGGGGGAGTACACCGGGGAGCTGTTTTTT.

V is TRBV9 and J is TRBJ2-5; D is uncertain. V gave up 0 bases and J gave up 5 bases, with 11 bases separating them. Germline V gene lookup returns CDR1 SGDLS and CDR2 YYNGEE. CDR3 size: 14 residues. The CDR3 reads CASSVGTSPETQYF. The CDR3 DNA follows: TGTGCCAGCAGCGTAGGGACGTCCCCGGAGACCCAGTACTTC. Full variable domain (missing parts from reference TRBV9 and TRBJ2-5): DSGVTQTPKHLITATGQRVTLRCSPRSGDLSVYWYQQSLDQGLQFLIQYYNGEERAKGNILERFSAQQFPDLHSELNLSSLELGDSALYFCASSVGTSPETQYFGPGTRLLVL.

In the case of this clone: One junction end disagrees with the germline gene, perhaps due to a read error. The chain uses TRBV20-1 and TRBJ1-2; D unclear. The CDR3 is 10 residues long. CDR1 is DFQATT, CDR2 SNEGSKA, per germline (reference sequence). The CDR3 DNA sequence: TGCAGTGCAACTCAACAGAGTCCAACTTTC. As protein: CSATQQSPTF.

This clone has only one observation. The chain recombines TRBV5-6 with TRBJ1-5; the D is unclear. CDR1 and CDR2 from the germline V gene are SGHDT and YYEEEE. This CDR3 spans 15 amino acids. Trimming cost V 1 base and J 0 bases, with 8 bases left between them. DNA of the CDR3: TGTGCCAGCAGCTTGTTAACAGCTAGCAATCAGCCCCAGCATTTT. Its protein product is CASSLLTASNQPQHF.

The chain carries TRBV4-3 and TRBJ2-2, with D unresolved. CDR3 length: 16 amino acids. Trimming removed 3 bases from V and 2 bases from J, with 13 bases in between. Germline CDR1 is LGHNA and CDR2 is YSLEER. CDR3 sequence reads: CASSHEPSSNTGELFF. The CDR3, as DNA: TGCGCCAGCAGCCATGAACCCTCATCCAACACCGGGGAGCTGTTTTTT.